Shown below are 28 T cell receptor beta chains from a single sample sequenced in a study of monozygotic twins with inflammatory bowel disease (dated by TCRdb to the late 2010s). The library was made by 5' RACE. For sequencing, an Illumina HiSeq 2500 was employed. Each CDR3 protein sequence appears as one entry after TCRdb reprocessed the reads, and no DNA is included. The sample table gives some 330,000 distinct CDR3 sequences. Over 5.5% of the sample is in the top ten clones. Sequencing used blood. Every receptor here comes from a human donor with ulcerative colitis or Crohn's disease, or a healthy co-twin of an affected twin (not recorded which).

The chain couples TRBV20-1 to TRBJ2-1; the D call from TCRdb, TRBD1, cannot be confirmed without DNA. Per germline, CDR1 DFQATT and CDR2 SNEGSKA (reference sequence). CDR3 size: 14 residues. CDR3 residues: CSASGGYLFNEQFF.

The V and J genes are TRBV5-1 and TRBJ2-1; TCRdb calls TRBD2, which cannot be checked without DNA. The CDR3 covers 18 residues. Germline V gene data show CDR1 as SGHRS and CDR2 as YFSETQ. Here the CDR3 reads CASSLAGLAASGRNEQFF.

The chain combines TRBV7-3 with TRBJ2-2. CDR1 and CDR2 from the germline V gene are SGHTA and FQGTGA. The CDR3 spans 14 residues. CDR3 loop: CASSPLAGTGELFF.

The genes are TRBV11-1 and TRBJ1-5; with no DNA, the TCRdb D assignment of TRBD1 cannot be verified. CDR1 and CDR2 from the germline V gene are SGHAT and FQDESV (reference sequence). The CDR3 runs to 11 residues. CDR3: CASPPNQPQHF.

The genes are TRBV6-4 and TRBJ1-6; TCRdb's D gene call, TRBD1, goes unchecked for lack of DNA. CDR3 length equals 21 residues. CDR1 and CDR2 from the germline V gene are MRHNA and SNTAGT. CDR3: CASSPTPGTGAASSYNSPLHF.

The chain combines TRBV19 with TRBJ1-5; TCRdb lists TRBD1, though no DNA is available to test this call. CDR3 size: 14 residues. Germline lookup yields CDR1 LNHDA and CDR2 SQIVND (reference sequence). The CDR3 spells CASSIAGGNQPQHF.

This chain links TRBV7-2 with TRBJ2-7; TCRdb selects TRBD1, and the lack of DNA leaves this call unchecked. Germline V gene sequence: CDR1 SGHTA, CDR2 FQGNSA. The CDR3 covers 15 residues. CDR3 residues: CASSPGQGRGYEQYF. The whole variable domain, remainder taken from reference TRBV7-2 and TRBJ2-7, is GAGVSQSPSNKVTEKGKDVELRCDPISGHTALYWYRQSLGQGLEFLIYFQGNSAPDKSGLPSDRFSAERTGGSVSTLTIQRTQQEDSAVYLCASSPGQGRGYEQYFGPGTRLTVT.

The genes are TRBV7-2 and TRBJ2-3; the TRBD1 assignment by TCRdb is unverifiable without DNA. The CDR3 runs 15 residues. Germline V CDR1 and CDR2: SGHTA, FQGNSA. The CDR3 sequence is CASRPPGLDTDTQYF.

The chain carries TRBV7-2 and TRBJ2-3; TCRdb picks TRBD1, but there is no DNA to check that call. Per the germline V gene, CDR1 is SGHTA and CDR2 is FQGNSA. This CDR3 has 14 residues. CDR3 sequence reads: CASSPGSRTDTQYF.

The chain recombines TRBV7-9 with TRBJ1-1; there is no DNA to check the TCRdb D call of TRBD1. CDR3 length: 17 residues. Germline values: CDR1 SEHNR, CDR2 FQNEAQ (reference sequence). CDR3 sequence: CASSSRQGKTPYTEAFF.

The chain is built from TRBV6-2 or TRBV6-3 and TRBJ2-1; there is no DNA to check the TCRdb D call of TRBD1. CDR1 and CDR2 (germline): MNHEY, SVGEGT. This CDR3 has 13 amino acids. The CDR3: CASRGGQHNEQFF.

The rearrangement links TRBV5-1 to TRBJ2-1. There are 15 residues in the CDR3. The germline V gene encodes CDR1 SGHRS and CDR2 YFSETQ. The CDR3 sequence: CASSLREVSYNEQFF.

This chain connects TRBV7-9 to TRBJ2-1; TCRdb names TRBD2, which stays unverified in the absence of DNA. CDR1 is SEHNR, CDR2 FQNEAQ, per germline (reference sequence). This CDR3 contains 11 residues. CDR3 sequence: CASSMDLQQFF.

J is TRBJ2-2 and V is TRBV5-1; TCRdb picks TRBD2, but there is no DNA to check that call. CDR1 is SGHRS and CDR2 is YFSETQ in the germline V gene. This CDR3 contains 15 residues. This chain's CDR3 is CASQKLAGDTGELFF.

The genes are TRBV5-1 and TRBJ1-6; TCRdb names TRBD1, which stays unverified in the absence of DNA. Per the germline V gene, CDR1 is SGHRS and CDR2 is YFSETQ. The CDR3 has 17 residues. CDR3 residues: CASSLRTGGIVGSPLHF.

The genes are TRBV7-2 and TRBJ2-3; the D call from TCRdb, TRBD2, cannot be confirmed without DNA. Germline assignment: CDR1 SGHTA and CDR2 FQGNSA. This CDR3 has 15 residues. The CDR3 region is CASSSAGGPDDTQYF. The full variable domain, with the rest looked up from reference TRBV7-2 and TRBJ2-3, is GAGVSQSPSNKVTEKGKDVELRCDPISGHTALYWYRQSLGQGLEFLIYFQGNSAPDKSGLPSDRFSAERTGGSVSTLTIQRTQQEDSAVYLCASSSAGGPDDTQYFGPGTRLTVL.

This sequence joins TRBV11-1 and TRBJ2-3; the TCRdb call, TRBD2, lacks DNA for checking. Germline CDR1 and CDR2: SGHAT and FQDESV (reference sequence). The CDR3 extends over 18 amino acids. The CDR3 here is CASSPLLASGRAVDTQYF.

The chain recombines TRBV6-2 or TRBV6-3 with TRBJ2-5. Germline V gene sequence: CDR1 MNHEY, CDR2 SVGEGT. The CDR3 totals 13 residues. The CDR3 sequence is CASTRKGQETQYF.

The J gene is TRBJ2-1, the V gene TRBV6-2 or TRBV6-3; there is no DNA to check the TCRdb D call of TRBD2. Germline assignment: CDR1 MNHEY and CDR2 SVGEGT. The CDR3 length is 17 residues. CDR3 region: CASSSRVGTSVYNEQFF.

This chain joins TRBV6-1 and TRBJ2-4; TCRdb designates TRBD1, a call that cannot be tested without DNA. Germline CDR1 MNHNS, CDR2 SASEGT. There are 15 residues in the CDR3. CDR3 protein: CASSQPGEAKNMQYF.

The V gene is TRBV12-3 or TRBV12-4, the J gene TRBJ1-6; TCRdb gives TRBD1 as the D gene, but with no DNA this cannot be confirmed. The CDR3 consists of 14 residues. The CDR3 here is CASSFDRVGSPLHF.

This chain connects TRBV7-3 to TRBJ1-1; the D call from TCRdb, TRBD1, cannot be confirmed without DNA. The germline gives CDR1 SGHTA, CDR2 FQGTGA. This CDR3 comprises 13 residues. Here the CDR3 reads CASSLIGKGEAFF.

The chain links TRBV6-2 or TRBV6-3 to TRBJ2-5; TCRdb picks TRBD1, but there is no DNA to check that call. This CDR3 spans 15 amino acids. CDR1 MNHEY and CDR2 SVGEGT come from the germline V gene. The CDR3 protein is CASSRSGGGRETQYF.

This chain uses TRBV28 with TRBJ1-5; checking the TCRdb D call of TRBD1 is not possible without DNA. Germline loops: CDR1 MDHEN, CDR2 SYDVKM. The CDR3 is 13 residues long. CDR3 residues: CASRVGVSQPQHF. The full variable domain, rest sourced from reference TRBV28 and TRBJ1-5, is DVKVTQSSRYLVKRTGEKVFLECVQDMDHENMFWYRQDPGLGLRLIYFSYDVKMKEKGDIPEGYSVSREKKERFSLILESASTNQTSMYLCASRVGVSQPQHFGDGTRLSIL.

The chain joins TRBV29-1 to TRBJ2-3; the TRBD1 assignment by TCRdb is unverifiable without DNA. The CDR3 covers 14 residues. Germline CDR1 SQVTM, CDR2 ANQGSEA. The CDR3 reads CSARQGDGPDTQYF.

The chain links TRBV6-1 to TRBJ2-7; TCRdb's D call of TRBD2 is untestable without DNA. Per the germline V gene, CDR1 is MNHNS and CDR2 is SASEGT. CDR3 length: 16 residues. The CDR3 region is CASSEAPLSASYEQYF.

The chain is built from TRBV12-3 or TRBV12-4 and TRBJ1-6. This CDR3 is 14 amino acids long. CDR3 region: CASTFRRGNSPLHF.

The chain recombines TRBV27 with TRBJ2-3; the D call of TRBD1 rests on TCRdb alone, since no DNA is present to check it. The length of the CDR3 is 14 residues. Germline loops: CDR1 MNHEY, CDR2 SMNVEV (reference sequence). CDR3 sequence: CASRTGQAWDTQYF.